A selection of T cell receptor beta chains follows, all from one sample in a study of T cell repertoires in cytomegalovirus infection. TCRdb independently ran MiXCR on the reads; one entry per CDR3 protein. Among hundreds of thousands of distinct CDR3 sequences, more than 20% were seen once, and the ten largest hold around 7.6%. The source material was CD8+ T cells from PBMCs. The receptor source for this set is a human donor in good health (CMV status not recorded). Some clones in this sample may be carry-over from other donors' samples. Both conserved end residues are part of each CDR3. The D gene is left open where the match is weak. The size field is filled for only some rows; it gives once, few, many or a size class.

abundance: many; v_gene: TRBV7-9; j_gene: TRBJ2-7; d_gene: NA; CDR3aa: CASSSVGTWGTYEQYF; CDR3nt: TGTGCCAGCAGCTCAGTCGGGACATGGGGAACCTACGAGCAGTACTTC
abundance: NA; v_gene: TRBV7-2; j_gene: TRBJ2-5; d_gene: NA; CDR3aa: CASTPRQTQETQYF; CDR3nt: TGTGCCAGCACCCCCAGGCAGACCCAAGAGACCCAGTACTTC
abundance: NA; v_gene: TRBV12-3/TRBV12-4; j_gene: TRBJ2-3; d_gene: TRBD2; CDR3aa: CASSAFRGLAGGAGTDTQYF; CDR3nt: TGTGCCAGCAGTGCGTTTCGGGGACTAGCGGGGGGGGCGGGCACAGATACGCAGTATTTT
abundance: NA; v_gene: TRBV7-6; j_gene: TRBJ2-2; d_gene: NA; CDR3aa: CASSLMHQGTITGELFF; CDR3nt: TGTGCCAGCAGCTTAATGCACCAGGGGACGATCACCGGGGAGCTGTTTTTT
abundance: few; v_gene: TRBV20-1; j_gene: TRBJ2-4; d_gene: TRBD2; CDR3aa: CSARVSGGAEAKNIQYF; CDR3nt: TGCAGTGCTAGAGTTAGCGGGGGGGCGGAGGCCAAAAACATTCAGTACTTC
abundance: NA; v_gene: TRBV12-3/TRBV12-4; j_gene: TRBJ2-5; d_gene: NA; CDR3aa: CASKSRRGGETQYF; CDR3nt: TGTGCCAGCAAGAGCCGCAGGGGCGGGGAGACCCAGTACTTC
abundance: few; v_gene: TRBV18; j_gene: TRBJ2-3; d_gene: NA; CDR3aa: CASSPPFGGTDTQYF; CDR3nt: TGTGCCAGCTCACCACCGTTCGGAGGCACAGATACGCAGTATTTT
abundance: NA; v_gene: TRBV12-3/TRBV12-4; j_gene: TRBJ1-5; d_gene: NA; CDR3aa: CASSFPGKDQPQHF; CDR3nt: TGTGCCAGCAGTTTCCCAGGGAAGGATCAGCCCCAGCATTTT
abundance: once; v_gene: TRBV20-1; j_gene: TRBJ1-4; d_gene: NA; CDR3aa: CSARKRRATNEKLFF; CDR3nt: TGCAGTGCTAGGAAACGTCGGGCAACTAATGAAAAACTGTTTTTT
abundance: few; v_gene: TRBV13; j_gene: TRBJ2-1; d_gene: TRBD2; CDR3aa: CASSQEGTRGNEQFF; CDR3nt: TGTGCCAGCAGCCAAGAGGGGACTAGGGGCAATGAGCAGTTCTTC
abundance: many; v_gene: TRBV7-8; j_gene: TRBJ2-1; d_gene: TRBD2; CDR3aa: CASSWRGGGYNEQFF; CDR3nt: TGTGCCAGCAGCTGGCGGGGGGGCGGGTACAATGAGCAGTTCTTC
abundance: NA; v_gene: TRBV28; j_gene: TRBJ2-1; d_gene: TRBD1; CDR3aa: CASTTYQGAKANEQFF; CDR3nt: TGTGCCAGCACCACTTATCAGGGGGCTAAGGCCAATGAGCAGTTCTTC
abundance: NA; v_gene: TRBV5-5; j_gene: TRBJ1-1; d_gene: NA; CDR3aa: CASSFQRTGTEAFF; CDR3nt: TGTGCCAGCAGCTTCCAAAGGACGGGCACTGAAGCTTTCTTT
abundance: many; v_gene: TRBV28; j_gene: TRBJ2-7; d_gene: NA; CDR3aa: CASSLTMEEQYF; CDR3nt: TGTGCCAGCAGTTTAACAATGGAGGAGCAGTACTTC
abundance: NA; v_gene: TRBV5-5; j_gene: TRBJ2-7; d_gene: NA; CDR3aa: CANNVLRGIETYEQYF; CDR3nt: TGTGCCAACAACGTGCTCCGGGGAATAGAGACCTACGAGCAGTACTTC
abundance: few; v_gene: TRBV12-3/TRBV12-4; j_gene: TRBJ2-1; d_gene: NA; CDR3aa: CASSFIAAANYNEQFF; CDR3nt: TGTGCCAGCAGTTTTATTGCGGCGGCCAACTACAATGAGCAGTTCTTC
abundance: NA; v_gene: TRBV6-5; j_gene: TRBJ1-2; d_gene: NA; CDR3aa: CASSYSSQGYGYTF; CDR3nt: TGTGCCAGCAGTTACTCGTCCCAGGGGTATGGCTACACCTTC
abundance: many; v_gene: TRBV12-3/TRBV12-4; j_gene: TRBJ1-1; d_gene: NA; CDR3aa: CASRPNQGVNTEAFF; CDR3nt: TGTGCCAGCAGACCTAATCAAGGGGTGAACACTGAAGCTTTCTTT
abundance: few; v_gene: TRBV5-5; j_gene: TRBJ2-1; d_gene: NA; CDR3aa: CASSLPTGYNEQFF; CDR3nt: TGTGCCAGCAGCTTACCCACGGGCTACAATGAGCAGTTCTTC
abundance: many; v_gene: TRBV7-9; j_gene: TRBJ2-7; d_gene: NA; CDR3aa: CASSLGTLHEQYF; CDR3nt: TGTGCCAGCAGCTTAGGGACTCTCCACGAGCAGTACTTC
abundance: few; v_gene: TRBV6-2/TRBV6-3; j_gene: TRBJ2-7; d_gene: NA; CDR3aa: CASTFDPRTGPRYEQYF; CDR3nt: TGTGCCAGCACCTTTGACCCCCGCACAGGGCCACGCTACGAGCAGTACTTC
abundance: many; v_gene: TRBV7-6; j_gene: TRBJ2-3; d_gene: NA; CDR3aa: CASSFRRGAGTDTQYF; CDR3nt: TGTGCCAGCAGCTTTCGCAGGGGCGCGGGCACAGATACGCAGTATTTT
abundance: few; v_gene: TRBV19; j_gene: TRBJ2-1; d_gene: NA; CDR3aa: CASSIEEGSSYNEQFF; CDR3nt: TGTGCCAGTAGTATCGAGGAAGGGAGCTCCTACAATGAGCAGTTCTTC
abundance: many; v_gene: TRBV7-7; j_gene: TRBJ2-5; d_gene: NA; CDR3aa: CASSLGDRRTGETQYF; CDR3nt: TGTGCTAGCAGCTTAGGCGACAGACGCACTGGGGAGACCCAGTACTTC
abundance: few; v_gene: TRBV29-1; j_gene: TRBJ1-1; d_gene: NA; CDR3aa: CSVHGVEAFF; CDR3nt: TGCAGCGTTCACGGTGTTGAAGCTTTCTTT